This TCR beta chain was captured by sequencing in a study of siplizumab effects on memory and regulatory T cells. Study-wide points: A naive or memory phenotype could not be assigned to roughly 75-97% of the proliferating CD4+ or CD8+ clones.

As to this clone: Antigen specificity is unknown.

The CDR3 consists of 13 residues. The V gene's germline CDR1 is MNHEY and CDR2 SVGAGI. The V end was cut by 2 bases, the J end by 0 bases, with 5 bases between. Only in-frame clones appear in the TCRdb table, and some are missing; sequencing was by immunoSEQ multiplex PCR. The repertoire has 99,000 or so clones, about 93% of them found once; the top ten carry more than 0.3%. This receptor was obtained from a human donor in good health. The source material was CD4+ T cells sorted from blood. The genes are TRBV6-5 and TRBJ2-7; D is uncertain. CDR3 in DNA: TGTGCCAGCAGTTACGACACCTCCTACGAGCAGTACTTC. The encoded protein is CASSYDTSYEQYF.